This TCR beta chain originates from a study of cytomegalovirus exposure and HLA in healthy donors. The PCR contained 60 Vbeta and 13 Jbeta primers. Repertoires were generated with immunoSEQ multiplex PCR, while TCRdb's copy carries only in-frame clones and drops some. The top ten clones hold approximately 3.9% of a sample with 100,000 to 150,000 clones, 74% of them seen once. Of note for this clone: Other DNA sequences in the same sample also yield this CDR3.

CDR3 length: 14 amino acids. Germline V gene sequence: CDR1 MDHEN, CDR2 SYDVKM. The ends lost 8 bases at V and 5 bases at J; junction bases unmatched: 10. Sequenced material: PBMCs. The TCR comes from a man between 40 and 49 years old in good health and CMV-seropositive. The chain employs TRBV28 and TRBJ2-7; 9 bases match TRBD1. The DNA of the CDR3 is TGTGCCAGCCGACAGGGGGTCAGGAATGACGAGCAGTACTTC. Its translation: CASRQGVRNDEQYF.